These 22 T cell receptor beta chains originate from one sample sequenced in a study of blood T cells in healthy people across ages. A second PCR, run for roughly 7 to 11 cycles, used a sample-barcoded 5' primer plus a J-beta primer mix. TCRdb re-called the 5' RACE reads through MiXCR, storing one row per CDR3 protein. The sample shows 650,000 to 800,000 distinct CDR3 sequences, 40% to 50% of them seen only once. Sequencing was performed on blood. The receptors come from a man in his sixties in good health.

This clonotype was counted between two and nine times. The chain employs TRBV7-2 and TRBJ2-1, with D hard to call. This CDR3 spans 13 amino acids. V gave up 1 base and J gave up 9 bases, with 10 bases separating them. Germline loops: CDR1 SGHTA, CDR2 FQGNSA. The CDR3 nucleotides read TGTGCCAGCAGCTTAGATTGGGTCGGTGAGCAGTTCTTC. Translating it yields CASSLDWVGEQFF.

The V gene is TRBV20-1, the J gene TRBJ2-7, with 9 bases fitting TRBD1. The CDR3 has 13 amino acids. Looked up from germline, CDR1 is DFQATT and CDR2 is SNEGSKA (reference sequence). The V and J ends lost 5 bases and 3 bases, in that order; junction bases with no gene match: 5. The CDR3, as DNA: TGCAGTGCTGGTGGACAGGGGAACTACGAGCAGTACTTC. This gives the protein CSAGGQGNYEQYF.

This clonotype was seen just once. This chain connects TRBV20-1 to TRBJ2-3, with 7 bases that match TRBD1. With V trimmed by 4 bases and J by 2 bases, 6 bases remained unmatched. Germline lookup yields CDR1 DFQATT and CDR2 SNEGSKA (reference sequence). There are 14 residues in the CDR3. CDR3 protein: CSAKRQGSTDTQYF. DNA of the CDR3: TGCAGTGCTAAGAGACAGGGTTCCACAGATACGCAGTATTTT.

The rearrangement uses TRBV5-1 and TRBJ1-1; D is ambiguous. From germline, CDR1 is SGHRS and CDR2 YFSETQ. The CDR3 has 13 residues. Trimming left V 1 base short and J 3 bases short, with 7 bases between. The CDR3 DNA follows: TGCGCCAGCAGCTTGCACCAAGACACTGAAGCTTTCTTT. The encoded protein is CASSLHQDTEAFF. The full variable domain, with the rest looked up from reference TRBV5-1 and TRBJ1-1, is KAGVTQTPRYLIKTRGQQVTLSCSPISGHRSVSWYQQTPGQGLQFLFEYFSETQRNKGNFPGRFSGRQFSNSRSEMNVSTLELGDSALYLCASSLHQDTEAFFGQGTRLTVV.

This chain links TRBV29-1 with TRBJ2-1; 12 bases agree with TRBD1. Germline CDR1 is SQVTM and CDR2 is ANQGSEA. Trimming removed 3 bases from V and 5 bases from J; junction bases left unmatched: 5. The CDR3 is 15 amino acids. This CDR3 reads CSVDRGTGGNNEQFF. CDR3 in DNA: TGCAGCGTTGATCGCGGGACAGGGGGCAACAATGAGCAGTTCTTC.

The J gene is TRBJ2-1, the V gene TRBV6-5; 13 bases map to TRBD2. The CDR3 totals 17 residues. V lost 2 bases to trimming and J lost 12 bases; unmatched junction nucleotides: 13. Looked up from germline, CDR1 is MNHEY and CDR2 is SVGAGI. CDR3: CASSYPRGTSGEVGQFF. In nucleotides, the CDR3 is TGTGCCAGCAGTTACCCTCGCGGGACTAGCGGGGAGGTTGGGCAGTTCTTC.

CDR3 protein: CASSEALWAGELFF. The CDR3 DNA reads as TGTGCCAGCAGTGAAGCGCTTTGGGCGGGGGAGCTGTTTTTT. J is TRBJ2-2 and V is TRBV2; no clear D. CDR1 and CDR2 (germline): SNHLY, FYNNEI. This CDR3 is 14 amino acids long. V lost 0 bases and J 8 bases, leaving 10 bases between the germline ends.

A few counts support this clonotype. The gene calls are TRBV7-9 and TRBJ2-3; D gene unclear. V was pared by 3 bases and J by 6 bases, with 4 bases between. The CDR3 is 11 amino acids. Germline loops: CDR1 SEHNR, CDR2 FQNEAQ (reference sequence). DNA for the CDR3: TGTGCCAGCAGCTTTATGGATACGCAGTATTTT. This translates into CASSFMDTQYF.

V usage is TRBV11-3 and J usage is TRBJ2-7, with 14 nucleotides matching TRBD2. Matching the DNA end better, TRBJ2-4 makes the J call doubtful. Per the germline V gene, CDR1 is SGHNT and CDR2 is YENEEA. The CDR3 has 16 amino acids. The CDR3 nucleotides read TGTGCCAGCAGCCACGGGACTAGCGGGGGTCAAAACATTCAGTACTTC. Its protein product is CASSHGTSGGQNIQYF.

This clonotype occurred a few times. This rearrangement joins TRBV15 to TRBJ1-2; D is unclear. Trimming pared 0 bases from V and 6 bases from J, leaving 8 bases between. This CDR3 comprises 13 residues. The V gene's germline CDR1 is LNHNV and CDR2 YYDKDF (reference sequence). Here the CDR3 reads CATSRDWVDGYTF. The CDR3 DNA sequence: TGTGCCACCAGCAGAGATTGGGTGGATGGCTACACCTTC.

This clonotype was found a few times. The chain uses TRBV7-2 and TRBJ1-6, with 12 bases lining up with TRBD1. V trimming: 5 bases; J trimming: 2 bases; junction bases outside the gene matches: 7. The CDR3 spans 18 residues. The germline V gene encodes CDR1 SGHTA and CDR2 FQGNSA. For the CDR3, the DNA is TGTGCCAGCAGCCCTAGTCGGGACAGGGGGCCCTATAATTCACCCCTCCACTTT. This gives the protein CASSPSRDRGPYNSPLHF.

This clonotype was observed a few times. The chain joins TRBV12-3 or TRBV12-4 to TRBJ1-6; D is ambiguous. V was clipped by 6 bases and J by 8 bases, with 11 bases between them. The CDR3 totals 13 residues. CDR3 protein: CASRPGKDSPLHF. CDR3 in DNA: TGTGCCAGCAGACCCGGCAAGGATTCACCCCTCCACTTT.

Only a few counts were recorded for this clonotype. V gene TRBV7-8 combines with J gene TRBJ2-7; D is possibly TRBD1 (6 bases). Germline assignment: CDR1 SGHVS and CDR2 FQNEAQ. CDR3 length equals 14 residues. The V gene lost 5 bases and the J gene lost 2 bases, with 13 bases spanning the gap. The CDR3 nucleotides read TGTGCCAGCAGCCCGTACGGACAGACCTACGAGCAGTACTTC. Translation: CASSPYGQTYEQYF.

The sample holds many counts of this clonotype. The chain carries TRBV12-3 or TRBV12-4 and TRBJ2-5; D perhaps matches TRBD1 (5 bases). The ends were cut back, 6 bases at V and 11 bases at J, with 25 bases in the middle. CDR3 length: 15 amino acids. The CDR3 loop reads CASSRPGTGIGEQYF. For the CDR3, the DNA is TGTGCCAGCAGCCGCCCCGGTACAGGAATAGGAGAGCAGTACTTC.

This clonotype was counted a few times. One end of the junction varies from germline; a read error may be responsible. The genes are TRBV20-1 and TRBJ2-7, with D maybe TRBD2 (5 bases). This CDR3 region has 14 residues. CDR1 and CDR2 (germline): DFQATT, SNEGSKA (reference sequence). CDR3 nucleotide sequence: TGTAGTGCTAGAGATCTGCAGCGGACCTACGAGCAGTACTTC. Translated: CSARDLQRTYEQYF.

A single count supports this clonotype. The V and J genes are TRBV4-3 and TRBJ1-2; D is ambiguous. Between the trimmed V and J ends, which lost 0 bases and 0 bases, there was a span of 8 bases. This CDR3 has 15 residues. Germline assignment: CDR1 LGHNA and CDR2 YSLEER. CDR3 protein: CASSQDLRANYGYTF. The CDR3 nucleotides are TGCGCCAGCAGCCAAGACCTGCGAGCTAACTATGGCTACACCTTC.

V and J are TRBV5-1 and TRBJ2-6; TRBD1 agrees at 9 bases. Trimming at V came to 3 bases and at J to 0 bases, leaving 4 bases not matched to a gene. From germline, CDR1 is SGHRS and CDR2 YFSETQ. The CDR3 loop spans 17 amino acids. CDR3 DNA: TGCGCCAGCAGCTACTCGACAGGGGGCTCTGGGGCCAACGTCCTGACTTTC. Residues: CASSYSTGGSGANVLTF.

This sequence joins TRBV29-1 and TRBJ2-5; the match to TRBD1 covers 7 bases. The CDR3 has 12 amino acids. Per the germline V gene, CDR1 is SQVTM and CDR2 is ANQGSEA. J was trimmed by 4 bases and V by 4 bases; bases with no gene match: 3. CDR3 coding DNA: TGCAGCGTTGGAGAGGGGGCAGAGACCCAGTACTTC. It is translated as CSVGEGAETQYF.

The gene calls are TRBV3-1 and TRBJ1-2, with 8 bases aligning to TRBD1. The junction had 8 bases not matched to a gene; V was cut back by 4 bases and J by 4 bases. Per the germline V gene, CDR1 is LGHDT and CDR2 is YNNKEL (reference sequence). The CDR3 totals 15 residues. The CDR3 DNA sequence: TGTGCCAGCAGCCCCACGACAGGGGCGGGCTATGGCTACACCTTC. It encodes CASSPTTGAGYGYTF.

The rearrangement joins TRBV5-5 to TRBJ2-1, with a tentative D call TRBD2 (5 bases). With 5 bases removed from V and 5 bases from J, the gap between germline ends came to 14 bases. The CDR3 spans 14 residues. Germline-derived CDR1 and CDR2 are SGHKS and YYEKEE (reference sequence). The CDR3 protein is CASRLPGVNNEQFF. CDR3 in DNA: TGTGCCAGCAGACTTCCCGGGGTAAACAATGAGCAGTTCTTC.

The chain links TRBV6-2 or TRBV6-3 to TRBJ2-5, with D perhaps TRBD1 (5 bases). V was cut by 6 bases and J by 0 bases, with 14 bases left in between. CDR1 and CDR2 (germline): MNHEY, SVGEGT. This CDR3 is 15 amino acids long. The CDR3 DNA sequence: TGTGCCAGCAGCCCTGTGGGGCGATACCAAGAGACCCAGTACTTC. It codes for CASSPVGRYQETQYF.

The chain carries TRBV5-1 and TRBJ2-3; D is uncertain. The CDR3 sequence is 14 residues long. Germline lookup yields CDR1 SGHRS and CDR2 YFSETQ. The ends were cut back, 1 base at V and 5 bases at J, with 11 bases in the middle. The CDR3, as DNA: TGCGCCAGCAGCTTGTGGCTGCTAGGAGATACGCAGTATTTT. Encoded protein: CASSLWLLGDTQYF. The full variable domain, in which reference TRBV5-1 and TRBJ2-3 provide the parts outside the CDR3, is KAGVTQTPRYLIKTRGQQVTLSCSPISGHRSVSWYQQTPGQGLQFLFEYFSETQRNKGNFPGRFSGRQFSNSRSEMNVSTLELGDSALYLCASSLWLLGDTQYFGPGTRLTVL.